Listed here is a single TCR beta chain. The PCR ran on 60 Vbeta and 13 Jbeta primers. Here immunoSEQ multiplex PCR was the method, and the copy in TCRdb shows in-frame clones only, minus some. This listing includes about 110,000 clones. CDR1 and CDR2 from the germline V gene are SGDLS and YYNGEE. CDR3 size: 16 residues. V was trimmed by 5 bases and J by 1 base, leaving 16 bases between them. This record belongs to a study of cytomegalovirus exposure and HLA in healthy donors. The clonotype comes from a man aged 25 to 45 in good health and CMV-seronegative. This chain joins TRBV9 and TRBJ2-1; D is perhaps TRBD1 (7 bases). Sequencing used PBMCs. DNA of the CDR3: TGTGCCAGCAGTCGTCAGACAGGGAGGTCCTACAATGAGCAGTTCTTC. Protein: CASSRQTGRSYNEQFF.